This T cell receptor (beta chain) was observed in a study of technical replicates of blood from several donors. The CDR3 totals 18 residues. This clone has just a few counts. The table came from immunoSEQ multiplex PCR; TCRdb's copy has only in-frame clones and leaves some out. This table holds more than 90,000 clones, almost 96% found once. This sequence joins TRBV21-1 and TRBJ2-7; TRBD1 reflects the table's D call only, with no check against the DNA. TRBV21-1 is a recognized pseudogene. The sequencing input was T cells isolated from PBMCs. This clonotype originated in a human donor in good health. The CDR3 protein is CASSKVFGFWTGPCEQYF. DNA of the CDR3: TGTGCCAGCAGCAAAGTCTTCGGCTTTTGGACAGGTCCGTGCGAGCAGTACTTC.